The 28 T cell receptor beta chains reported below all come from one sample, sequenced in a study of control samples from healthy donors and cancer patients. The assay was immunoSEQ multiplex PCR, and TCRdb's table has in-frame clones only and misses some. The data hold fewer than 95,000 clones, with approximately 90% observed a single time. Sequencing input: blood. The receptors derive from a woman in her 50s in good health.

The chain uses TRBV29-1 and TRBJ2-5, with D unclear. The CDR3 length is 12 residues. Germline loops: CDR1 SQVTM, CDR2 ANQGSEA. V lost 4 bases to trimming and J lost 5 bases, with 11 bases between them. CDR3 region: CSVAAVWETQYF. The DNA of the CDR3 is TGCAGCGTTGCGGCGGTATGGGAGACCCAGTACTTC. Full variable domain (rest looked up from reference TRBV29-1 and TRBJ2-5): SAVISQKPSRDICQRGTSLTIQCQVDSQVTMMFWYRQQPGQSLTLIATANQGSEATYESGFVIDKFPISRPNLTFSTLTVSNMSPEDSSIYLCSVAAVWETQYFGPGTRLLVL.

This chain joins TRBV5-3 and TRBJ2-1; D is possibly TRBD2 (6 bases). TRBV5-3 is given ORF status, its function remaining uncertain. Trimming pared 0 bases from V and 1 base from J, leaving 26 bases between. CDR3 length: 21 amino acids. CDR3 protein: CARSLGVPPGLGRGSYNEQFF. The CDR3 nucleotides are TGTGCCAGAAGCTTGGGGGTCCCCCCAGGTCTCGGGAGAGGGTCCTACAATGAGCAGTTCTTC.

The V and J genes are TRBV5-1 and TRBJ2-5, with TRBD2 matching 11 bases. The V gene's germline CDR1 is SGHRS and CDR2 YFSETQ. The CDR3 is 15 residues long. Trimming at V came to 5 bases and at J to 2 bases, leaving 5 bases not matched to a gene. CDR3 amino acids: CASRRTSGGQETQYF. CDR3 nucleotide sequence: TGCGCCAGCAGACGAACTAGCGGGGGACAAGAGACCCAGTACTTC.

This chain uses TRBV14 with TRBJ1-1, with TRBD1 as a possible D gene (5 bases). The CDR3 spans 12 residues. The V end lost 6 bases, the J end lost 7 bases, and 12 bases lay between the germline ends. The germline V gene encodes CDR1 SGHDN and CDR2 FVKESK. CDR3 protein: CASSSQGIEAFF. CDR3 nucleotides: TGTGCCAGCAGTTCTCAGGGCATTGAAGCTTTCTTT.

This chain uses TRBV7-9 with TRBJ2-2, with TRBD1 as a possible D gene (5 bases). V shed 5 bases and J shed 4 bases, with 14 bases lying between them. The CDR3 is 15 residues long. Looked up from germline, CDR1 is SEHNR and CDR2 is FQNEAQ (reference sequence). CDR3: CASSPWGGRTGELFF. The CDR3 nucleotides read TGTGCCAGCAGCCCCTGGGGCGGTCGCACCGGGGAGCTGTTTTTT.

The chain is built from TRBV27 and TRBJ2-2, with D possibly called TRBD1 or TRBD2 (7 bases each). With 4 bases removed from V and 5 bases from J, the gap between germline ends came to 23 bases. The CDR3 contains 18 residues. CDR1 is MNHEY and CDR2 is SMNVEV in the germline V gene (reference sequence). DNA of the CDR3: TGTGCCAGCAGTTCCCCAGGGGGGGGCGCGGTGCAAACCGGGGAGCTGTTTTTT. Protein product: CASSSPGGGAVQTGELFF.

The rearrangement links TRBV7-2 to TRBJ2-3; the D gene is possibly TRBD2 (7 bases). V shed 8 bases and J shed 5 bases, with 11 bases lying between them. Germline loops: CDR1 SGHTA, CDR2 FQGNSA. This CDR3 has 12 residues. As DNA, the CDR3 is TGTGCCAGCGGGGGGGCGGGAGATACGCAGTATTTT. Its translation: CASGGAGDTQYF.

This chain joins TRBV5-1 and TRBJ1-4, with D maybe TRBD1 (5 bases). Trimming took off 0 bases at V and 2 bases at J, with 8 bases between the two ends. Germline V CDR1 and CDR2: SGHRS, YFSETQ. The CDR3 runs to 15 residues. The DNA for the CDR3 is TGCGCCAGCAGCTTGGCAGGGCGGACTAATGAAAAACTGTTTTTT. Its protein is CASSLAGRTNEKLFF.

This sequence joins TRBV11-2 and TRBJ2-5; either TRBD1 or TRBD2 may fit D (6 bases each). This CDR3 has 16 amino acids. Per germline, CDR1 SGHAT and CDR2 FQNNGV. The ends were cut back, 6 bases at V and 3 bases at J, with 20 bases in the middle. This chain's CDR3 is CASRRGRGAREETQYF. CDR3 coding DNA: TGTGCCAGCAGACGCGGTAGGGGGGCCAGGGAAGAGACCCAGTACTTC.

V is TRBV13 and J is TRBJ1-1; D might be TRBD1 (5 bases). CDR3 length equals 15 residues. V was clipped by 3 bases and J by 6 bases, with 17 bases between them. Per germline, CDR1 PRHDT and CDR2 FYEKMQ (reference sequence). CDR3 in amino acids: CASSFGAGRAAEAFF. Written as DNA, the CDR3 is TGTGCCAGCAGCTTTGGGGCCGGGCGGGCGGCTGAAGCTTTCTTT.

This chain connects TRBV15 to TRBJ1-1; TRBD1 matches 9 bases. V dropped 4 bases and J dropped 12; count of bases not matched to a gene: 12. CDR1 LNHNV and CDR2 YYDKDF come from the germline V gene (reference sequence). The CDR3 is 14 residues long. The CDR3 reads CATSIVQGAPVTFF. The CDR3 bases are TGTGCCACCAGCATCGTACAGGGGGCGCCGGTGACTTTCTTT.

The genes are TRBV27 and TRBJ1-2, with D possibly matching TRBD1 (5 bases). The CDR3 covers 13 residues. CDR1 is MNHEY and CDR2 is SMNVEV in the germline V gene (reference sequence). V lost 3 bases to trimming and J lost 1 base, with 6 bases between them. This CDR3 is CASSFRDNYGYTF. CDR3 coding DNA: TGTGCCAGCAGTTTCAGGGATAACTATGGCTACACCTTC.

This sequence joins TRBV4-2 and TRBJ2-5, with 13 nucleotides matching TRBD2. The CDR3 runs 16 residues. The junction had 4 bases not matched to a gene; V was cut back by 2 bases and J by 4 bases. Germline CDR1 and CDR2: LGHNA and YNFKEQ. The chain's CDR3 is CASSQTSGRGRETQYF. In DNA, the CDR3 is TGTGCCAGCAGCCAAACTAGCGGGAGGGGGCGAGAGACCCAGTACTTC.

CDR3 nucleotide sequence: TGTGCCAGCAGCTCCGGCAGGACTTATGGCTACACCTTC. Translating it yields CASSSGRTYGYTF. The rearrangement joins TRBV7-2 to TRBJ1-2, with D hard to call. V was pared by 4 bases and J by 5 bases, with 11 bases between. The CDR3 length is 13 residues. The germline V gene encodes CDR1 SGHTA and CDR2 FQGNSA.

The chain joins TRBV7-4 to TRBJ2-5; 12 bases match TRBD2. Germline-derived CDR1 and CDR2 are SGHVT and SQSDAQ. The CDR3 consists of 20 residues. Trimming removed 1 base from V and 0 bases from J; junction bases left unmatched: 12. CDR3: CASSLGGPSGRVPYQETQYF. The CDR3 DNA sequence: TGTGCCAGCAGCTTAGGGGGTCCTAGCGGGAGGGTGCCGTACCAAGAGACCCAGTACTTC. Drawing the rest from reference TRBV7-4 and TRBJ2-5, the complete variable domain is GAGVSQSPRYKVAKRGRDVALRCDSISGHVTLYWYRQTLGQGSEVLTYSQSDAQRDKSGRPSGRFSAERPERSVSTLKIQRTEQGDSAVYLCASSLGGPSGRVPYQETQYFGPGTRLLVL.

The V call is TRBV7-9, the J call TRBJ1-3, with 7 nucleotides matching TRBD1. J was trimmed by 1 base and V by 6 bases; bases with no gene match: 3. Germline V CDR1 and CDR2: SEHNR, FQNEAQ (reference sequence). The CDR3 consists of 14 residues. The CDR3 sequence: CASRPTGSGNTIYF. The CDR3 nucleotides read TGTGCCAGCAGACCGACAGGGTCTGGAAACACCATATATTTT.

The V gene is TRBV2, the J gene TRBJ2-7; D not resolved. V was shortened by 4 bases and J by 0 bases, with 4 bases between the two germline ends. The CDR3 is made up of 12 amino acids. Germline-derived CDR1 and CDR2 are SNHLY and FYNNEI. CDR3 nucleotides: TGTGCCAGCAGTGTAAGCTCCTACGAGCAGTACTTC. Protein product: CASSVSSYEQYF.

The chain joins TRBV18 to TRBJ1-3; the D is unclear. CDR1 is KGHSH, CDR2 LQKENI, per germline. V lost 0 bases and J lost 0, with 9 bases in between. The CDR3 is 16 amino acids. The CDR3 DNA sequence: TGTGCCAGCTCACCACCGACGGATTACTCTGGAAACACCATATATTTT. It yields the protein CASSPPTDYSGNTIYF.

The CDR3 DNA is TGTGCCAGCAGTTACAGGCGGGGGGTCTACGAGCAGTACTTC. This translates into CASSYRRGVYEQYF. The chain carries TRBV6-5 and TRBJ2-7; 8 nucleotides match TRBD2. Germline V lookup: CDR1 MNHEY, CDR2 SVGAGI. The CDR3 is made up of 14 amino acids. Trimming at V came to 2 bases and at J to 3 bases, leaving 3 bases not matched to a gene.

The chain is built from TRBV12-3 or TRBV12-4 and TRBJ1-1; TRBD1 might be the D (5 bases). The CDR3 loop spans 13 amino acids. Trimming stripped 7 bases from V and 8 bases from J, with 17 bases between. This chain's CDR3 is CASNSRGRAEAFF. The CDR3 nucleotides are TGTGCCAGCAATTCCCGCGGCAGGGCAGAAGCTTTCTTT.

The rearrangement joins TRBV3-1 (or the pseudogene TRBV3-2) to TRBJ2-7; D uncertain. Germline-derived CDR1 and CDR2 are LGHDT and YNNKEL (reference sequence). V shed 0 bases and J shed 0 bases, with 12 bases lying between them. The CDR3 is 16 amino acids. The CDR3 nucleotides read TGTGCCAGCAGCCAAGAATTTTGCAATAGCTCCTACGAGCAGTACTTC. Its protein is CASSQEFCNSSYEQYF.

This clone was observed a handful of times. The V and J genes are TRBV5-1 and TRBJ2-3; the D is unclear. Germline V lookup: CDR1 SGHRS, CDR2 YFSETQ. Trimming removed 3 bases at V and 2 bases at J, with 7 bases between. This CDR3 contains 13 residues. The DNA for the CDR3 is TGCGCCAGCAGCTCCTCCATCACAGATACGCAGTATTTT. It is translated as CASSSSITDTQYF.

CDR3 sequence (DNA): TGTGCCAGCAGCTTAGCGCTGGGAGGAGAGACCCAGTACTTC. It is translated as CASSLALGGETQYF. The rearrangement uses TRBV7-9 and TRBJ2-5; TRBD2 is a possible D gene (6 bases). The CDR3 runs to 14 residues. The germline V gene encodes CDR1 SEHNR and CDR2 FQNEAQ (reference sequence). The V end lost 0 bases, the J end lost 4 bases, and 9 bases lay between the germline ends. The full variable domain, completed using reference TRBV7-9 and TRBJ2-5, is DTGVSQNPRHKITKRGQNVTFRCDPISEHNRLYWYRQTLGQGPEFLTYFQNEAQLEKSRLLSDRFSAERPKGSFSTLEIQRTEQGDSAMYLCASSLALGGETQYFGPGTRLLVL.

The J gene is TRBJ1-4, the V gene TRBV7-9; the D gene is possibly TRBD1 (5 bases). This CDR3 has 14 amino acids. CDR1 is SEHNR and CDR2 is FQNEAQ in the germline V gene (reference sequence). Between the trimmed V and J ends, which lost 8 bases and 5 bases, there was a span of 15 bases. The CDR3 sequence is CASGGGGRNEKLFF. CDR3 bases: TGTGCCAGCGGTGGGGGTGGCAGAAATGAAAAACTGTTTTTT. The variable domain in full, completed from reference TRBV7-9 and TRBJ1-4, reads DTGVSQNPRHKITKRGQNVTFRCDPISEHNRLYWYRQTLGQGPEFLTYFQNEAQLEKSRLLSDRFSAERPKGSFSTLEIQRTEQGDSAMYLCASGGGGRNEKLFFGSGTQLSVL.

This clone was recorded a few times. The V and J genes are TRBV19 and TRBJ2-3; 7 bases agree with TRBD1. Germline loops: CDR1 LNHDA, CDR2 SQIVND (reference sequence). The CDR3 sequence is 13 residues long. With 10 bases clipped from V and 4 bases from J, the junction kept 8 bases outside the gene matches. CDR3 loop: CATRKGAADTQYF. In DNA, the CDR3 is TGTGCCACTCGAAAGGGGGCGGCAGATACGCAGTATTTT.

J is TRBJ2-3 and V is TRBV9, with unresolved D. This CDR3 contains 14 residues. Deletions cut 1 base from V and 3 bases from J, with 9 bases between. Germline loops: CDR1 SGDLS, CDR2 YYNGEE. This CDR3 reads CASSVLAETDTQYF. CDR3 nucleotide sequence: TGTGCCAGCAGCGTATTAGCTGAGACAGATACGCAGTATTTT.

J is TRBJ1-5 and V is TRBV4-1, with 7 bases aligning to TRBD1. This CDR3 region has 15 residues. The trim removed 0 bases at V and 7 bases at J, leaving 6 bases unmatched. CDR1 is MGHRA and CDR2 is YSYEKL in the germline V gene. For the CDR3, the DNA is TGCGCCAGCAGCCAAGATGGTCAGGGGGTGCAGCCCCAGCATTTT. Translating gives CASSQDGQGVQPQHF.

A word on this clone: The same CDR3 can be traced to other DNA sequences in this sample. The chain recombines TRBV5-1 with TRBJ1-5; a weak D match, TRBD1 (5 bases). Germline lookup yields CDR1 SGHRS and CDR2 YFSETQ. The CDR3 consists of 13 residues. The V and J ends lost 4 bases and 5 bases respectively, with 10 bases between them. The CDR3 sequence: CASSLGGDQPQHF. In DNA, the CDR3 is TGCGCCAGCAGCCTCGGGGGGGATCAGCCCCAGCATTTT.